A selection of T cell receptor beta chains follows, all from one sample in a study of cytomegalovirus exposure and HLA in healthy donors. Method: immunoSEQ multiplex PCR; TCRdb's copy keeps in-frame clones and lacks some. Here the sample spans approximately 84,000 clones, more than 70% being singletons. The specimen sequenced was PBMCs. These receptors came from a male donor in good health and CMV-seropositive. CDR3s include the opening cysteine and the closing phenylalanine or tryptophan. Each record gives: clone size, CDR3 length, D gene, V gene, J gene, CDR3 protein, CDR3 DNA. D genes are given only for firm matches. Clone size is given for some rows only: seen once, a few or many times, or a class if the clone is expanded.

many	16	TRBD1	TRBV5-1	TRBJ2-7	CASSYATGLSSYEQYF	TGCGCCAGCAGCTATGCGACAGGGCTGAGCTCCTACGAGCAGTACTTC
.	12	TRBD1	TRBV27	TRBJ1-2	CAGQGLDYGYTF	TGTGCCGGACAGGGGTTGGACTATGGCTACACCTTC
.	14	.	TRBV6-1	TRBJ1-1	CASSVEVANTEAFF	TGTGCCAGCAGTGTCGAGGTGGCGAACACTGAAGCTTTCTTT
.	17	TRBD2	TRBV10-1	TRBJ2-2	CASSGPGLAGNTGELFF	TGCGCCAGCAGTGGCCCGGGACTAGCGGGTAACACCGGGGAGCTGTTTTTT
.	15	.	TRBV5-1	TRBJ2-7	CASSLVIGGAGEQYF	TGCGCCAGCAGCTTGGTCATTGGGGGTGCGGGGGAGCAGTACTTC
.	15	TRBD1	TRBV2	TRBJ1-1	CASRNRDRGLGEAFF	TGTGCCAGCAGGAACCGGGACAGGGGATTAGGTGAAGCTTTCTTT
once	14	.	TRBV2	TRBJ1-5	CASSEVTVNQPQHF	TGTGCCAGCAGTGAAGTGACAGTCAATCAGCCCCAGCATTTT
.	12	.	TRBV10-3	TRBJ2-5	CAIRGVEETQYF	TGTGCCATCAGGGGCGTAGAAGAGACCCAGTACTTC
.	14	.	TRBV19	TRBJ2-1	CASSYGREYSEQFF	TGTGCCAGTAGTTACGGCAGGGAATATAGTGAGCAGTTCTTC
few	14	TRBD1	TRBV6-6	TRBJ2-1	CASSDQGAYNEQFF	TGTGCCAGCAGCGATCAGGGGGCCTACAATGAGCAGTTCTTC
.	16	.	TRBV7-8	TRBJ2-7	CASSSGTTTAPYEQYF	TGTGCCAGCAGCTCGGGGACAACCACAGCCCCCTACGAGCAGTACTTC
.	13	.	TRBV6-6	TRBJ2-5	CASNFRVQETQYF	TGTGCCAGCAACTTCAGGGTCCAAGAGACCCAGTACTTC
.	13	.	TRBV7-3	TRBJ1-3	CASSSGVGNTIYF	TGTGCCAGCAGTTCCGGGGTGGGAAACACCATATATTTT
.	14	TRBD1	TRBV28	TRBJ1-3	CASSNRGPGNTIYF	TGTGCCAGCAGCAACAGGGGGCCCGGAAACACCATATATTTT
.	14	TRBD1	TRBV7-9	TRBJ1-2	CASSSPDRSFDYTF	TGTGCCAGCAGCTCACCGGACAGGAGTTTTGACTACACCTTC
few	11	.	TRBV6-6	TRBJ1-1	CASGRQSEAFF	TGTGCCAGCGGACGACAGTCGGAAGCTTTCTTT
.	17	.	TRBV5-1	TRBJ1-1	CASSLKGTGPDPGEAFF	TGCGCCAGCAGCTTGAAGGGAACAGGGCCCGATCCTGGTGAAGCTTTCTTT
.	16	TRBD2	TRBV9	TRBJ2-3	CASSLKGRASTDTQYF	TGTGCCAGCAGCCTGAAAGGGAGGGCTAGCACAGATACGCAGTATTTT
.	10	.	TRBV27	TRBJ2-7	CAARGYEQYF	TGTGCCGCCCGAGGCTACGAGCAGTACTTC
.	13	.	TRBV7-9	TRBJ1-4	CASSLLSGEKLFF	TGTGCCAGCAGCCTACTTTCGGGGGAAAAACTGTTTTTT
.	16	TRBD1	TRBV7-2	TRBJ2-3	CASRERGLAGTDTQYF	TGTGCCAGCAGAGAGAGGGGGCTAGCAGGGACAGATACGCAGTATTTT
once	15	.	TRBV28	TRBJ1-1	CASSFGSRFDTEAFF	TGTGCCAGCAGTTTCGGTTCCAGGTTTGACACTGAAGCTTTCTTT
.	16	TRBD1	TRBV28	TRBJ1-1	CASSLRGGSMNTEAFF	TGTGCCAGCAGTTTACGAGGGGGCTCCATGAACACTGAAGCTTTCTTT
.	16	TRBD2	TRBV5-6	TRBJ2-7	CASSPRGGVSPHEQYF	TGTGCCAGCAGTCCGCGGGGGGGAGTGTCTCCCCACGAGCAGTACTTC
.	14	.	TRBV29-1	TRBJ2-1	CSVVYLRSYNEQFF	TGCAGCGTGGTTTATCTACGCTCCTACAATGAGCAGTTCTTC
once	13	.	TRBV2	TRBJ2-2	CASSARYTGELFF	TGTGCCAGCAGTGCCAGGTACACCGGGGAGCTGTTTTTT